The subject of this entry is one TCR beta chain. The antigen this receptor binds is unknown. No base-level quality is on record; no much larger clone is a single base apart. This record belongs to a study of cytomegalovirus exposure and HLA in healthy donors listed by TCRdb under 2017. With regard to the full study: An earlier analysis of several hundred of the donors reported about 250 Gb of sequence data and 117 million unique TCR beta sequences from 150 million to 200 million T cells. An early release covering over 500 HLA-typed donors comprised roughly 300 gigabases of sequencing data and roughly 86 million unique TCR sequences. Among the roughly 410 genotyped donors, approximately 82% belonged to the genetic ancestry cluster associated with self-reported Caucasian donors. The aim of the study was to test whether cataloging public T cell receptors could identify signatures of past pathogen exposure. The study profiled the T cell repertoires of more than 500 subjects by immunosequencing and related them to cytomegalovirus serostatus. A separate validation cohort of roughly 120 different subjects was used in addition to the approximately 700-subject first cohort. To predict cytomegalovirus infection status, the study brought together high-throughput TCR immunosequencing, statistical association of individual TCRs with disease status, and machine learning. A later analysis re-analyzed previously published TCR beta repertoires from roughly 600 donors and added high-resolution HLA genotyping to study TCR occurrence patterns. Rather than drawing on any new phenotypic data, the later analysis identified candidate immune exposures from TCR beta sequences and the way those sequences occurred across donors. To decide whether each TCR beta V gene segment behaved as functional or pseudogenic, an earlier analysis of over 500 of the donors relied on high-throughput TCR beta sequencing. Alongside the repertoire data, information on donor age, sex, ethnicity and CMV serostatus was compiled. A later genetic analysis used genome-wide SNP genotypes for about 55% of the 666 donors, treating that subset as a discovery cohort. All discovery cohort repertoires had been generated on a single sequencing platform. Both class I and class II loci were covered by HLA typing, at four-digit resolution. The number of typed donors differed by locus: 629-630 for A, B, C, DRB1 and DQB1; some 500 for DQA1; around 580 for DPA1; and 450 to 480 for DPB1. Four to six DR-DQ haplotypes were handled as single units for association and clustering, since linkage in the cohort was strong. Among a few hundred genotyped donors of the cohort, an average of about 240,000 unique TCR beta nucleotide sequences were sequenced per donor, roughly 20% of them non-productive.

The CDR3, cysteine through phenylalanine, is 17 amino acids long. Kept here is only the CDR3 DNA, which spans 51 bases and is read in frame from base 1. Reading the germline V gene gives CDR1 KGHSH and CDR2 LQKENI. V is trimmed back by 3 bases and J by 5 bases, and the junction contains 13 bases that no gene match accounts for. General conclusions and limits of the study: In a later analysis, HLA-associated TCR beta chains showed more clonal expansion and lower generation probabilities than non-associated chains that were equally common. An earlier analysis of approximately 590 of the donors showed that most TCR beta V segments appeared in productive rearrangements either about 87% or about 30% of the time, which broadly matched IMGT annotations. In vitro tests confirmed that three of the cytomegalovirus-associated TCR beta chains recognize cytomegalovirus antigens. Several of the top co-occurrence clusters appeared to be linked to parvovirus B19, influenza, CMV and Epstein-Barr virus, according to a later analysis. A further reported finding was that TCR beta sequences accurately predicted the HLA-A and HLA-B alleles for most subjects in the first cohort. When HLA alleles, especially DR and DQ, strongly co-occurred, TCR associations were difficult to assign to individual alleles. Presence/absence analyses assumed roughly uniform sequencing depth across donors, an assumption that may not hold. For the cohort, immune exposure information was limited to CMV serostatus. Because HLA typing was missing for some donors at each locus, association tests included only the typed subset. In a later analysis, most CMV-associated TCR beta chains were found to appear HLA-restricted, with HLA associations seemingly driven largely by CMV exposure. Some IMGT-functional V segments, including TRBV6-2 and TRBV6-3, could not be told apart with the 87-base-pair reads, so those segments were excluded. In both the original and validation cohorts, the classifier was reported to diagnose cytomegalovirus status with high specificity and sensitivity. Fewer than 20 rarely observed V segments, including chromosome 9 orphons, were excluded from the earlier analysis of about 600 of the donors because counts were too low. In a later genetic analysis, fewer N-insertions in productive TCRs were reported among donors in an Asian-associated ancestry cluster than the roughly 700-donor mean. At a false discovery rate of 0.05, a later analysis linked around 15,000 TCR beta sequences to specific HLA alleles. A group of highly shared sequence variants was considered likely to be a technical artifact of the sequencing pipeline. A total of fewer than 200 TCR beta chains were listed by the study as associated with cytomegalovirus. While some public TCRs were present in many individuals, most TCR sequences turned up only very rarely across donors. According to a later analysis, TCR association rates differed among HLA loci, with DRB1 alleles showing the most associated TCRs and HLA-C alleles showing the fewest. V-gene and J-gene trimming of TCR beta chains was associated with a missense DCLRE1C variant in a later genetic analysis, and the association was replicated in an independent cohort. This cohort had only TCR beta chains sequenced, and the lack of alpha or paired-chain data limited which features could be detected. Linkage disequilibrium might explain the correlated functional status among segregating V segments, but an unknown experimental factor could not be ruled out. The authors suggested that the approach could potentially be generalized to other disease states and immunological phenotypes.

In total, 500 to 700 healthy bone marrow donors made up the cohort. At the time of sampling, every cohort member was nominally healthy, though immune exposures that went unrecorded were likely present. The donor tested CMV seropositive, placing the donor among the 250 to 350 seropositive members of the cohort. A peripheral blood sample was collected from each donor, and TCR beta sequencing was performed on peripheral blood mononuclear cells. The Qiagen DNeasy Blood Extraction Kit was used to extract genomic DNA from the blood cell samples. Library preparation employed the immunoSEQ multiplex PCR assay. For the multiplex PCR, a mixture combining 60 forward primers for TCR Vbeta segments and 13 reverse primers for TCR Jbeta segments was used. The CDR3 region of rearranged TCR beta genes was amplified from genomic DNA by a multiplex PCR assay. Amplified TCR beta libraries were sequenced as 87-base-pair reads on the Illumina HiSeq System. As for the authors' bioinformatics: In a later analysis, approximately 74 million unique TCR beta chains were counted across the 666 repertoires, and roughly 11 million of these chains were shared by at least two donors. A nearest-neighbor algorithm error-corrected the raw reads and collapsed the reads into unique sequences, merging closely related sequences to remove PCR and sequencing errors. To assign V, D and J gene segments, CDR3 sequences were aligned to IMGT reference sequences. For a sequence to be retained, at least a six-nucleotide match to both a V gene segment and a J gene segment was required. Rearrangements were called productive when the CDR3 lacked stop codons and stayed in frame with V and J; all others were non-productive. Following IMGT convention, CDR3 was defined as the stretch from the second conserved V-encoded cysteine up to the conserved J-encoded phenylalanine. Sequences without an unambiguous match to a single V gene segment were excluded from the earlier analysis of almost 600 of the donors. An earlier analysis of 587 of the donors called V segments functional above 56.7% productive rearrangements and segregating when the between-donor standard deviation exceeded 5%. A statistical classification framework was built to diagnose cytomegalovirus status from the catalog of TCR beta chain sequences. V and J gene assignment, in a later analysis, came from comparing TCR nucleotide sequences with IMGT/GENE-DB human TR gene sequences. Using the TCRdist pipeline, a later analysis assigned CDR3 sequences along with most-parsimonious VDJ recombination scenarios. In a later analysis, every TCR beta chain was defined by the combination of its CDR3 amino acid sequence and its V-gene family, and reads without a unique V-gene family were dropped. As a way to deal with suspected cross-contamination and a sequencing artifact, a later analysis dropped roughly 600 nucleotide sequences that were highly shared and had low generation probability. For each public chain, a later analysis derived a clonal expansion index from normalized ranks of inferred template counts within each repertoire. Generation probabilities in a later analysis came from a VDJ recombination model fitted to out-of-frame rearrangements, and those results were checked against IGoR. Hypergeometric tests were used in a later analysis to score TCR-TCR, TCR-HLA and TCR-CMV co-occurrence, with a repertoire-size bias correction applied to the TCR pairs. To estimate false discovery rates, a later analysis permuted the HLA or CMV assignments 20 times. In a later analysis, co-occurring TCRs were grouped with DBSCAN, and TCRdist sequence similarity was added when clustering was performed within HLA-allele-positive subsets. For co-occurrence clustering, repertoires with fewer than 30,000 or more than 120,000 public chains were excluded, along with four or five repertoires with anomalous nucleotide sharing. Drawn from immuneACCESS, this table holds only the in-frame rearrangements with V and J called that TCRdb kept. Clones are partly lost; checked studies trace under half to an unresolved V gene and leave the rest unexplained. For V, J and clone size, that table is used; D and trimming come from the DNA. Here the sample has around 110,000 clones; about 70% occur a single time. The ten largest clonotypes hold 5% to 7% of the sample.

The sequence joins TRBV18 to TRBJ1-1, and 9 bases in between align with TRBD1. This TCR was sampled from a woman between 50 and 59 years old in good health and CMV-seropositive. Sequenced input: PBMCs. The bases are TGTGCCAGCTCACCGAACAGGGGGCGCCGGGAAAGGACTGAAGCTTTCTTT. The encoded protein is CASSPNRGRRERTEAFF.